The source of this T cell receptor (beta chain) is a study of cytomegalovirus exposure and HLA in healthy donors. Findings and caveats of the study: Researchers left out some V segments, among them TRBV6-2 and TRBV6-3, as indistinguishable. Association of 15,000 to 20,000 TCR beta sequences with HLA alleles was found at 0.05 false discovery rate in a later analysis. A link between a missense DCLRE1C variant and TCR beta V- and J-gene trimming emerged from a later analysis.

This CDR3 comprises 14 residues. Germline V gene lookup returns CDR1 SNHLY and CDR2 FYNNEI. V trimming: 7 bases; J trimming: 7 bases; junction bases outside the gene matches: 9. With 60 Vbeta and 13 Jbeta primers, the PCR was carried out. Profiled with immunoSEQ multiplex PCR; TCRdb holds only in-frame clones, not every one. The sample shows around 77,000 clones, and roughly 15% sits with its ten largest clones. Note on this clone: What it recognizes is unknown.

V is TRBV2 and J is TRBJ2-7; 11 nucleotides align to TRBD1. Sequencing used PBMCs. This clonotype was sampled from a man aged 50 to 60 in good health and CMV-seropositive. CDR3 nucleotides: TGTGCCAGCACCCCGGACAGGGGGCCTGAGGAGCAGTACTTC. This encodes CASTPDRGPEEQYF.